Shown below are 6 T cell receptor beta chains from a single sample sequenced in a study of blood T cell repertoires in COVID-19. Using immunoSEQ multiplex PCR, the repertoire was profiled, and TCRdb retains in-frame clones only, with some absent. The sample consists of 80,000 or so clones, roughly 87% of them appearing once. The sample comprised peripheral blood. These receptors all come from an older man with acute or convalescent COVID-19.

CDR3 sequence (DNA): TGTGCCAGCAGTATTAACCGGGACAGGGGACATGGCTACACCTTC. Translated: CASSINRDRGHGYTF. This chain links TRBV2 with TRBJ1-2; 10 positions match TRBD1. The CDR3 is made up of 15 amino acids. After removal of 5 bases from V and 6 bases from J, the junction contained 9 bases not matched to a gene. CDR1 is SNHLY and CDR2 is FYNNEI in the germline V gene.

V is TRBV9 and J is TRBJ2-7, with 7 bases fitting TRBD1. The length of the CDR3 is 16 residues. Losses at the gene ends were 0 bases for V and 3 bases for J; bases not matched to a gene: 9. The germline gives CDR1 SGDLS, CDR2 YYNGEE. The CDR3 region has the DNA TGTGCCAGCAGCGTAGACGTCGGGACAGACCTCTACGAGCAGTACTTC. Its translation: CASSVDVGTDLYEQYF.

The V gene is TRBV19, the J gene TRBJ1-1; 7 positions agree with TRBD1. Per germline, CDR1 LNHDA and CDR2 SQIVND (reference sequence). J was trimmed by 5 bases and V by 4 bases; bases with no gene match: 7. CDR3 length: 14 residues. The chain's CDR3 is CASSTRQGWTEAFF. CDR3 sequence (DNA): TGTGCCAGTAGTACCCGACAGGGATGGACTGAAGCTTTCTTT.

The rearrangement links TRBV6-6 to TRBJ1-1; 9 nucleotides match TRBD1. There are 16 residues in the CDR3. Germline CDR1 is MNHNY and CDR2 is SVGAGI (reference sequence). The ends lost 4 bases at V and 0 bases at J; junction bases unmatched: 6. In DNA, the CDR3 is TGTGCCAGCAGTTCGGACAGGGGAGGTATGAACACTGAAGCTTTCTTT. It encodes CASSSDRGGMNTEAFF.

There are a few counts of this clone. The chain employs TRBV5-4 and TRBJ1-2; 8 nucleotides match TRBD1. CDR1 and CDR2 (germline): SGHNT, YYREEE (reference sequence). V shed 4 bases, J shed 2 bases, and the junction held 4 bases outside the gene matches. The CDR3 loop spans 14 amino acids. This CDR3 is CASSAGQGNYGYTF. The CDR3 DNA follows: TGTGCCAGCAGCGCAGGACAGGGAAACTATGGCTACACCTTC.

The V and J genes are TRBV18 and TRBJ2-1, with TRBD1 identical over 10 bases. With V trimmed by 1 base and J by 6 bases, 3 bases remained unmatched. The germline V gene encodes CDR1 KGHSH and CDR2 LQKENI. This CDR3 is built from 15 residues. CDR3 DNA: TGTGCCAGCTCACCACGGGACAGGGGACTCAATGAGCAGTTCTTC. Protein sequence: CASSPRDRGLNEQFF.